Shown below are 8 T cell receptor beta chains from a single sample sequenced in a study of CD8+CD57+ T cells in acquired aplastic anemia. CD8+CD57+ cell expansion had been shown by flow cytometry in patients chosen for sequencing. Profiling of TCR beta VDJ combinations and CDR3 sequences used genomic DNA as template. In TCRdb, the reads were re-called with MiXCR into one record per CDR3 protein. The sample holds around 200,000 distinct CDR3 sequences, over 55% seen once. The source material was sorted CD4+, CD8+, or CD8+CD57+ T cells (not recorded which) from PBMCs. These receptors all stem from a human donor with aplastic anemia.

This rearrangement joins TRBV29-1 to TRBJ1-4; no clear D gene. From germline, CDR1 is SQVTM and CDR2 ANQGSEA. Trimming pared 3 bases from V and 3 bases from J, leaving 2 bases between. There are 11 residues in the CDR3. CDR3 sequence reads: CSVEANEKLFF. Written as DNA, the CDR3 is TGCAGCGTTGAGGCTAATGAAAAACTGTTTTTT. The full variable domain, completed using reference TRBV29-1 and TRBJ1-4, is SAVISQKPSRDICQRGTSLTIQCQVDSQVTMMFWYRQQPGQSLTLIATANQGSEATYESGFVIDKFPISRPNLTFSTLTVSNMSPEDSSIYLCSVEANEKLFFGSGTQLSVL.

The chain has TRBV7-9 and TRBJ1-6; D uncertain. CDR1 is SEHNR and CDR2 is FQNEAQ in the germline V gene (reference sequence). Trimming removed 4 bases from V and 8 bases from J, with 15 bases in between. The CDR3 is made up of 15 amino acids. CDR3 amino acids: CASSSRRKPDSPLHF. CDR3 nucleotide sequence: TGTGCCAGCAGCTCCCGGAGGAAGCCCGATTCACCCCTCCACTTT.

J is TRBJ1-2 and V is TRBV15, with D possibly matching TRBD1 (6 bases). Germline CDR1 is LNHNV and CDR2 is YYDKDF (reference sequence). This CDR3 is 14 amino acids long. Trimming took 1 base from V and 3 from J, leaving 9 bases between them. The CDR3 here is CATSRVEGDYGYTF. The CDR3 nucleotides are TGTGCCACCAGCAGAGTGGAGGGGGACTATGGCTACACCTTC.

In this sample, this clonotype turned up a few times. The rearrangement uses TRBV29-1 and TRBJ2-5; 9 nucleotides line up with TRBD2. The germline gives CDR1 SQVTM, CDR2 ANQGSEA. V lost 4 bases to trimming and J lost 4 bases; unmatched junction nucleotides: 7. The CDR3 covers 14 residues. DNA of the CDR3: TGCAGCGTTGGTGTCAGCGGGGGGTTAGAGACCCAGTACTTC. Its protein product is CSVGVSGGLETQYF.

This chain uses TRBV7-3 with TRBJ2-7, with 13 bases identical to TRBD2. The CDR3 contains 16 residues. The germline V gene encodes CDR1 SGHTA and CDR2 FQGTGA. Trimming cost V 9 bases and J 4 bases; bases outside gene matches: 12. The CDR3 region is CASSIEGTSGTYEQYF. For the CDR3, the DNA is TGTGCCAGTAGTATTGAAGGGACTAGCGGGACGTACGAGCAGTACTTC.

This clonotype was recorded a few times. CDR3 coding DNA: TGCAGCGTTGCATCAGGGGCCGAAAAACTGTTTTTT. Its protein is CSVASGAEKLFF. The rearrangement links TRBV29-1 to TRBJ1-4; possibly TRBD1 for D (6 bases). The germline V and J ends were trimmed by 4 bases and 8 bases, with 11 bases remaining between them. The CDR3 loop spans 12 amino acids. Germline V gene lookup returns CDR1 SQVTM and CDR2 ANQGSEA.

In the case of this clonotype: Since the CDR3 does not end with the conserved phenylalanine or tryptophan, this likely comes from a read error. V gene TRBV15 combines with J gene TRBJ1-3; 9 positions agree with TRBD1. The CDR3 is 16 amino acids. CDR1 is LNHNV and CDR2 is YYDKDF in the germline V gene (reference sequence). The J segment lost 4 bases and the V segment lost 5 bases, leaving 9 bases of the junction unmatched. The CDR3 nucleotides are TGTGCCACCAGCCCTTTGTGGACAGGGGTAGGAAACACCATATATCTT. This gives the protein CATSPLWTGVGNTIYL.

The CDR3 region has the DNA TGCAGTGTTATACAGGGGAACCAAGAGACCCAGTACTTC. It codes for CSVIQGNQETQYF. The rearrangement joins TRBV20-1 to TRBJ2-7; 7 bases agree with TRBD1. Judging by the DNA end, TRBJ2-5 fits better; the J call may be wrong. The CDR3 has 13 amino acids. Germline loops: CDR1 DFQATT, CDR2 SNEGSKA (reference sequence).